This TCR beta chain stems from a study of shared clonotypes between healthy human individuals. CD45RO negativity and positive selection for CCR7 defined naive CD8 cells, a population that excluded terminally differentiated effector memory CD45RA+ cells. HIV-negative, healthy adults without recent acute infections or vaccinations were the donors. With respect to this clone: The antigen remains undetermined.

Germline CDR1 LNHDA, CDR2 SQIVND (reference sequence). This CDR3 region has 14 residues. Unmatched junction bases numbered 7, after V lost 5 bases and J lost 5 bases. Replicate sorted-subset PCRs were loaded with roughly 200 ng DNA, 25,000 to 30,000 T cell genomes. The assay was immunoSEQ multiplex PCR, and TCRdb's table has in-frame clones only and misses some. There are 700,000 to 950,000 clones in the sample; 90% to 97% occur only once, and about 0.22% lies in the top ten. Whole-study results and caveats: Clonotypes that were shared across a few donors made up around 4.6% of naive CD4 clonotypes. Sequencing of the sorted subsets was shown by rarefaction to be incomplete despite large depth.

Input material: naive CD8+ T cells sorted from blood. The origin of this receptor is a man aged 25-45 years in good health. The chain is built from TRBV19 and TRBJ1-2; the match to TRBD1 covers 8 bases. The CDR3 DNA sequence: TGTGCCAGTAGTCCACCTTGGACAGGGTATGGCTACACCTTC. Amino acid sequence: CASSPPWTGYGYTF.